Given below is one T cell receptor (beta chain) in context. This sequence may be a read error, since a much larger clone differs from it by one base. TCRdb independently ran MiXCR on the PCR reads; one entry per CDR3 protein. The sample has about 640,000 distinct CDR3 sequences, 15% to 20% seen once. The data were taken from a study of molecular identifiers for immune sequencing clone quantification. Germline CDR1 is SGHDT and CDR2 is YYEEEE. CDR3 length: 17 amino acids. Sequencing input: naive CD8+ T cells from blood, with Jurkat cell RNA spiked in. As for subset: FACS-sorted CD8+CD4-CCR7+CD45RA+ naive T cells. The TCR originated in a human donor in good health. Some libraries in this study had Jurkat cell RNA spiked in. The V call is TRBV5-6, the J call TRBJ2-1; D could derive from TRBD1 or TRBD2 (5 bases each). CDR3 region: CASSLVGGRATYSEQFF. Written as DNA, the CDR3 is TGTGCCAGCAGCTTGGTAGGAGGCAGGGCCACCTACAGTGAGCAGTTCTTC.